This is a list of T cell receptor beta chains from one sample in a study of blood T cell repertoires in COVID-19. The table came from immunoSEQ multiplex PCR; TCRdb's copy has only in-frame clones and leaves some out. The sample includes just over 350,000 clones, about 90% of them seen just once. Sequencing was carried out using PBMCs or T cells enriched from blood (not recorded which). The receptors were gathered from a woman aged 30 to 39 who had recovered from COVID-19. The CDR3 runs from the conserved cysteine through the conserved F or W. The D gene is left open where the match is weak. Clone size is stated in some rows and not others, as once, few, many or a class when expanded.

clone_size	d_call	j_call	v_call	cdr3_aa	cdr3_nt
NA	NA	TRBJ1-1	TRBV5-6	CASSAPQGGGTEAFF	TGTGCCAGCAGCGCACCGCAGGGAGGGGGCACTGAAGCTTTCTTT
NA	NA	TRBJ1-1	TRBV7-6	CASSLRRGRGNTEAFF	TGTGCCAGCAGCTTACGACGGGGCAGGGGGAACACTGAAGCTTTCTTT
NA	TRBD1	TRBJ2-7	TRBV4-1	CASSQGQGRGYEQYF	TGCGCCAGCAGCCAAGGACAGGGAAGAGGGTACGAGCAGTACTTC
NA	TRBD1	TRBJ2-6	TRBV7-9	CASSSLAGQEANVLTF	TGTGCCAGCAGCTCTTTAGCCGGACAGGAGGCCAACGTCCTGACTTTC
NA	TRBD2	TRBJ2-3	TRBV18	CASSPGLANTDTQYF	TGTGCCAGCTCACCGGGACTAGCGAACACAGATACGCAGTATTTT
NA	NA	TRBJ2-7	TRBV7-9	CASSFSGRNYEQYF	TGTGCCAGCAGCTTCTCAGGCAGGAACTACGAGCAGTACTTC
NA	NA	TRBJ2-6	TRBV15	CATSRTTGLSGANVLTF	TGTGCCACCAGCAGGACAACAGGGTTATCTGGGGCCAACGTCCTGACTTTC
NA	TRBD2	TRBJ2-1	TRBV3-1/TRBV3-2	CASSQVKSAGGQNEQFF	TGTGCCAGCAGCCAAGTTAAATCCGCGGGGGGGCAAAATGAGCAGTTCTTC
NA	TRBD1	TRBJ1-1	TRBV27	CASSLGTAGNTEAFF	TGTGCCAGCAGTCTCGGGACAGCCGGTAACACTGAAGCTTTCTTT
NA	NA	TRBJ1-3	TRBV25-1	CASRGGGAGNTIYF	TGTGCCAGCAGGGGCGGAGGGGCTGGAAACACCATATATTTT
NA	TRBD2	TRBJ2-1	TRBV28	CASSLWTSGRTDNEQFF	TGTGCCAGCAGTTTATGGACTAGCGGGAGGACAGACAATGAGCAGTTCTTC
NA	TRBD2	TRBJ2-5	TRBV5-1	CASSSLSGFETQYF	TGCGCCAGCAGCTCCCTTAGCGGGTTTGAGACCCAGTACTTC
NA	NA	TRBJ1-2	TRBV5-5	CASSFQGLYGYTF	TGTGCCAGCAGCTTCCAGGGCCTCTATGGCTACACCTTC
NA	NA	TRBJ2-7	TRBV10-3	CAISQGYEQYF	TGTGCCATCAGTCAGGGGTACGAGCAGTACTTC
NA	NA	TRBJ1-2	TRBV5-4	CASSSYYGQTLNYGYTF	TGTGCCAGCAGCTCATACTACGGACAGACCCTTAACTATGGCTACACCTTC
NA	NA	TRBJ1-1	TRBV11-2	CASSPPGVGNTEAFF	TGTGCCAGCAGCCCCCCAGGGGTCGGTAACACTGAAGCTTTCTTT
NA	NA	TRBJ2-3	TRBV19	CASSIGESTDTQYF	TGTGCCAGTAGTATCGGGGAGTCCACAGATACGCAGTATTTT
NA	TRBD2	TRBJ2-1	TRBV14	CASSPLAGGGNEQFF	TGTGCCAGCAGCCCCCTAGCGGGGGGGGGCAATGAGCAGTTCTTC
NA	TRBD1	TRBJ1-5	TRBV6-1	CASSELPRDRDQPQHF	TGTGCCAGCAGTGAACTACCGCGGGACAGAGATCAGCCCCAGCATTTT
NA	NA	TRBJ2-1	TRBV7-9	CASSLGVAVTYNEQFF	TGTGCCAGCAGCCTCGGGGTAGCGGTTACCTACAATGAGCAGTTCTTC
NA	TRBD1	TRBJ1-5	TRBV2	CASKPEGQGYNQPQHF	TGTGCCAGCAAGCCAGAGGGACAGGGATACAATCAGCCCCAGCATTTT
NA	NA	TRBJ2-1	TRBV7-9	CASTTGSGEQFF	TGTGCCAGCACCACGGGGTCAGGTGAGCAGTTCTTC
NA	NA	TRBJ1-2	TRBV27	CASLRRGGYTF	TGTGCCAGCCTCCGGCGGGGAGGCTACACCTTC
NA	TRBD1	TRBJ1-1	TRBV7-9	CASSKGTGDGTEAFF	TGTGCCAGCAGCAAAGGGACAGGGGACGGCACTGAAGCTTTCTTT
few	TRBD1	TRBJ1-1	TRBV5-1	CASSIRTGRDTEAFF	TGCGCCAGCAGCATCCGGACAGGGAGGGACACTGAAGCTTTCTTT
few	TRBD1	TRBJ1-1	TRBV5-6	CASSLVLTGDTEAFF	TGTGCCAGCAGCTTGGTATTGACAGGGGACACTGAAGCTTTCTTT
NA	TRBD1	TRBJ1-5	TRBV28	CASITGGAGQPQHF	TGTGCCAGCATCACAGGGGGCGCCGGGCAGCCCCAGCATTTT
NA	NA	TRBJ2-7	TRBV13	CASSFGGFEDEQYF	TGTGCCAGCAGCTTTGGCGGATTCGAGGACGAGCAGTACTTC
NA	TRBD2	TRBJ2-1	TRBV24-1	CATSDSPTSGSLNEQFF	TGTGCCACCAGTGACTCCCCGACTAGCGGGAGTCTCAATGAGCAGTTCTTC
NA	TRBD2	TRBJ2-3	TRBV7-9	CASSPRFSGGYTDTQYF	TGTGCCAGCAGCCCCCGCTTTAGCGGGGGTTACACAGATACGCAGTATTTT
NA	NA	TRBJ1-6	TRBV5-1	CASSLAGLNSPLHF	TGCGCCAGCAGCTTGGCAGGACTGAATTCACCCCTCCACTTT
NA	NA	TRBJ2-5	TRBV3-1/TRBV3-2	CASSHPPGLSQETQYF	TGTGCCAGCAGCCATCCCCCGGGACTGTCACAAGAGACCCAGTACTTC
NA	TRBD2	TRBJ2-3	TRBV3-1/TRBV3-2	CASRFSGSTDTQYF	TGTGCCAGCCGCTTTAGCGGGAGCACAGATACGCAGTATTTT
NA	TRBD2	TRBJ2-7	TRBV5-4	CASSGRGGATASGNYEQYF	TGTGCCAGCAGCGGCCGAGGGGGCGCAACGGCTAGCGGGAACTACGAGCAGTACTTC
NA	TRBD2	TRBJ2-1	TRBV7-9	CASSPGGGTSSHNEQFF	TGTGCCAGCAGCCCGGGGGGCGGGACTAGCAGTCACAATGAGCAGTTCTTC
NA	NA	TRBJ2-1	TRBV3-1/TRBV3-2	CASSQDGSPYNEQFF	TGTGCCAGCAGCCAAGACGGGAGCCCCTACAATGAGCAGTTCTTC
NA	NA	TRBJ2-2	TRBV11-3	CASSLPGTGELFF	TGTGCCAGCAGCTTACCGGGAACCGGGGAGCTGTTTTTT
NA	NA	TRBJ2-6	TRBV20-1	CSASSRSSGANVLTF	TGCAGTGCTAGTAGTCGGAGCTCTGGGGCCAACGTCCTGACTTTC
NA	NA	TRBJ2-2	TRBV18	CASSPFLEGAGELFF	TGTGCCAGCTCACCTTTTCTAGAAGGCGCCGGGGAGCTGTTTTTT
NA	TRBD1	TRBJ2-2	TRBV7-2	CASSYGLHYRGTGELFF	TGTGCCAGCAGCTATGGGCTCCATTACAGGGGAACCGGGGAGCTGTTTTTT
few	NA	TRBJ1-5	TRBV15	CATSRGGRSNQPQHF	TGTGCCACCAGCAGAGGAGGCAGAAGCAATCAGCCCCAGCATTTT
NA	TRBD2	TRBJ2-2	TRBV5-6	CASSSLAGRHTGELFF	TGTGCCAGCAGCTCCCTAGCGGGGCGCCACACCGGGGAGCTGTTTTTT
NA	TRBD1	TRBJ2-5	TRBV7-9	CASSQRTGTETQYF	TGTGCCAGCAGCCAGCGGACAGGGACGGAGACCCAGTACTTC
NA	NA	TRBJ2-2	TRBV3-1/TRBV3-2	CASSQAPQAAGELFF	TGTGCCAGCAGCCAAGCTCCACAGGCGGCCGGGGAGCTGTTTTTT
NA	NA	TRBJ1-5	TRBV6-6	CATRTVASNQPQHF	TGTGCCACCAGGACAGTTGCTAGCAATCAGCCCCAGCATTTT
NA	NA	TRBJ1-2	TRBV4-2	CASSQDRGMNYGYTF	TGTGCCAGCAGCCAAGATCGGGGGATGAACTATGGCTACACCTTC
NA	TRBD2	TRBJ2-1	TRBV27	CASSKYGLAETGNEQFF	TGTGCCAGCAGCAAATACGGACTAGCGGAAACTGGGAATGAGCAGTTCTTC
NA	NA	TRBJ1-6	TRBV19	CASSIRRNSPLHF	TGTGCCAGTAGTATAAGGAGGAATTCACCCCTCCACTTT
NA	NA	TRBJ1-4	TRBV24-1	CATLGGGANEKLFF	TGTGCCACCCTCGGTGGAGGGGCTAATGAAAAACTGTTTTTT